The 2 T cell receptor beta chains listed next were all sequenced from one sample in a study of post-analysis software for immune sequencing data. Study results and caveats: The five TRBV segments detected at higher frequency in patients than in controls included TRBV5-6, TRBV5-1 and TRBV20-1.

Included in the TCR beta cDNA libraries were unique molecular identifiers. TCRdb recomputed calls from the PCR reads with MiXCR, one row per CDR3 protein. The sample shows almost 700,000 distinct CDR3 sequences, over 45% of them seen only once. These receptors lack a known antigen. Sequencing was done on a sample of blood. Every receptor here comes from a girl aged 2 to 10 with multiple sclerosis.

V and J are TRBV25-1 and TRBJ2-7, with 7 bases identical to TRBD1. This CDR3 comprises 16 residues. Trimming at V came to 2 bases and at J to 0 bases, leaving 7 bases not matched to a gene. Germline CDR1 and CDR2: MGHDK and SYGVNS. In DNA, the CDR3 is TGTGCCAGCAGTGAAGGGAGACAGGGCCCCTCCTACGAGCAGTACTTC. Translating it yields CASSEGRQGPSYEQYF.

The chain recombines TRBV20-1 with TRBJ1-2; D not certain. Trimming left V 4 bases short and J 0 bases short, with 9 bases between. Germline V CDR1 and CDR2: DFQATT, SNEGSKA (reference sequence). The CDR3 covers 13 residues. CDR3 nucleotide sequence: TGCAGTGCTACAAGGAACACTAACTATGGCTACACCTTC. Translating gives CSATRNTNYGYTF.